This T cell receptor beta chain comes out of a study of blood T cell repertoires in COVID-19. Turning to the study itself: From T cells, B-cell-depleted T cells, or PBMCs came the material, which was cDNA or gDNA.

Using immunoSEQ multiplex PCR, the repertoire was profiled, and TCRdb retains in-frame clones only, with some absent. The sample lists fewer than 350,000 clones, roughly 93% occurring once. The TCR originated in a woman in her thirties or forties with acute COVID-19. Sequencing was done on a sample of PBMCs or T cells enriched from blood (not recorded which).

This CDR3 is CATSDISGGNTGELFF. Here the CDR3 DNA reads TGTGCCACCAGTGATATTAGCGGGGGGAACACCGGGGAGCTGTTTTTT. The chain uses TRBV24-1 and TRBJ2-2; 9 nucleotides match TRBD2. This CDR3 is built from 16 residues. The V and J ends lost 3 bases and 1 base, in that order; junction bases with no gene match: 2. The germline V gene encodes CDR1 KGHDR and CDR2 SFDVKD.